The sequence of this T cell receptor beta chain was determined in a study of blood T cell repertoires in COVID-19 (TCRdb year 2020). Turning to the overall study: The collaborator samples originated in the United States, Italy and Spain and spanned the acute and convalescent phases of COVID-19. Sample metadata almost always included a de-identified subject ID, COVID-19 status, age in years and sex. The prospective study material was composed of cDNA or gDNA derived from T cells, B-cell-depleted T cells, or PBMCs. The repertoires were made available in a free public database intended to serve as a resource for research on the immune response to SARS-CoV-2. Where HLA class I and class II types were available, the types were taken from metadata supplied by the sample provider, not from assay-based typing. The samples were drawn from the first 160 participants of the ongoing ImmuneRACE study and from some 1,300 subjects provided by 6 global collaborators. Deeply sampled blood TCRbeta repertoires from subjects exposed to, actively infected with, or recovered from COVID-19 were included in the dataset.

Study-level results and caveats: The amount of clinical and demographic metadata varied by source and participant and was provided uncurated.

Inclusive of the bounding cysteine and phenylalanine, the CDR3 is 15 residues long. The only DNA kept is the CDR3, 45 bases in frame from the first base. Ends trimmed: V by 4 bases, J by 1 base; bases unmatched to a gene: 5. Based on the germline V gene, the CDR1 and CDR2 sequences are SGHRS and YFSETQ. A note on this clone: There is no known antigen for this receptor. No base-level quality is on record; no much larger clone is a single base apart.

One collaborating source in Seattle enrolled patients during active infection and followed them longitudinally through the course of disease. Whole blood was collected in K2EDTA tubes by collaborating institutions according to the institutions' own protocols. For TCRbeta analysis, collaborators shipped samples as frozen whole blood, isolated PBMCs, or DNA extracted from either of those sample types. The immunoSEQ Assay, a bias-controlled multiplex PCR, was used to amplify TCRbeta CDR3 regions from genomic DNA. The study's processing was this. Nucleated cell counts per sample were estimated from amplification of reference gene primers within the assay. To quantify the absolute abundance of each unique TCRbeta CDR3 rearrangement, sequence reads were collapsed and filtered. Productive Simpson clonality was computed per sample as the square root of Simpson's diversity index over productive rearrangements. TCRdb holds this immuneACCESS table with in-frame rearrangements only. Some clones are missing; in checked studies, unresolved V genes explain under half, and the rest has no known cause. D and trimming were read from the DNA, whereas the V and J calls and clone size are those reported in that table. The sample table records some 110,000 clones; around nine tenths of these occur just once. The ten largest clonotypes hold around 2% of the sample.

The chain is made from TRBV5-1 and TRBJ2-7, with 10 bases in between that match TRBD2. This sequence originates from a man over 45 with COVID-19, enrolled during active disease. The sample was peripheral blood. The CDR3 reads CASSLGTSDSYEQYF. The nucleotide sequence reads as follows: TGCGCCAGCAGCCTCGGGACTAGCGATTCCTACGAGCAGTACTTC.